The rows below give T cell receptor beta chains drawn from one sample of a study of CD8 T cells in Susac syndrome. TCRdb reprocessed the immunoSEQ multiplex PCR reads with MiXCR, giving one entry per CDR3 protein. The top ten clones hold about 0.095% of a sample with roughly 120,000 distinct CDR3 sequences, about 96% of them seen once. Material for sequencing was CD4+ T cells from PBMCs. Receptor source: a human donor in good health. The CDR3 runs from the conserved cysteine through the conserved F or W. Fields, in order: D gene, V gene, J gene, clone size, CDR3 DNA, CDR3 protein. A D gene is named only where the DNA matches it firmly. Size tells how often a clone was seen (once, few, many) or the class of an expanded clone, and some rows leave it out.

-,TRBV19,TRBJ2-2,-,TGTGCCAGTCGCAGGACGTACACCGGGGAGCTGTTTTTT,CASRRTYTGELFF
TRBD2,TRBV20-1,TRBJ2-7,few,TGCAGTGCTAGTGCGGGGGGGTCCTACGAGCAGTACTTC,CSASAGGSYEQYF
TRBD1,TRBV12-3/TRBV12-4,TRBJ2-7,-,TGTGCCAGCAGTATAGGACAGGGCTACGAGCAGTACTTC,CASSIGQGYEQYF
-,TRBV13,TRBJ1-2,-,TGTGCCAGCAGCCCATCGACGCATGGCTACACCTTC,CASSPSTHGYTF
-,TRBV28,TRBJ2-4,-,TGTGCCAGCAGTTTCTCTGTGTCCATTCAGTACTTC,CASSFSVSIQYF
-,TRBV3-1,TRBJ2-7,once,TGTGCCAGCAGCCAAACCCACGAGCAGTACTTC,CASSQTHEQYF
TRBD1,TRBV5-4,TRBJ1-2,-,TGTGCCAGCAGCCTTTCTTCACAGGGGAACTATGGCTACACCTTC,CASSLSSQGNYGYTF
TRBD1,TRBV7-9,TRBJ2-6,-,TGTGCCAGCAGCGTCGGGACAGGGGGCTCTGGGGCCAACGTCCTGACTTTC,CASSVGTGGSGANVLTF
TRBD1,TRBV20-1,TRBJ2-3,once,TGCAGTGCCATAACAGGGGCTGGTGGTTCAGATACGCAGTATTTT,CSAITGAGGSDTQYF
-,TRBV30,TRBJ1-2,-,TGTGCCTGGAGTGTAGGGAGTACTAACTATGGCTACACCTTC,CAWSVGSTNYGYTF
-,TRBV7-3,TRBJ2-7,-,TGTGCCAGCAGCCGGGACGGGCACTACGAGCAGTACTTC,CASSRDGHYEQYF
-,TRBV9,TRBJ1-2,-,TGTGCCAGCAGCGTAGACGGGACAAACAACTATGGCTACACCTTC,CASSVDGTNNYGYTF
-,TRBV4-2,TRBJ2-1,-,TGTGCCAGCAGCCAAGATCAGCGCAAGGGTAATGAGCAGTTCTTC,CASSQDQRKGNEQFF
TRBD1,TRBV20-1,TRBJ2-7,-,TGCAGTGCTAGGGGGACAGTGAGTTACGAGCAGTACTTC,CSARGTVSYEQYF
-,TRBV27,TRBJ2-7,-,TGTGCCAGCAGCCGAACACAGGGCTACGAGCAGTACTTC,CASSRTQGYEQYF
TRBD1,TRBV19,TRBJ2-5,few,TGTGCCAGTAGTCCGACAGGGACGGAGACCCAGTACTTC,CASSPTGTETQYF
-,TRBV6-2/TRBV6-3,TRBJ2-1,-,TGTGCCAGCAGTGTGGGAGGAGCGGCGAAGAATGAGCAGTTCTTC,CASSVGGAAKNEQFF
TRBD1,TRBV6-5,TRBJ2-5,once,TGTGCCAGCAGTGCGGGGACAGGGGGGAGGGAGACCCAGTACTTC,CASSAGTGGRETQYF
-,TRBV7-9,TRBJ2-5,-,TGTGCCAGCAGCTTAAGGCAGGGAGGTGAAGAGACCCAGTACTTC,CASSLRQGGEETQYF
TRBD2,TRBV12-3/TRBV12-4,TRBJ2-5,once,TGTGCCAGCAGACACTTTACTAGCGGTGAAGAGACCCAGTACTTC,CASRHFTSGEETQYF
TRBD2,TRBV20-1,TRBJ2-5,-,TGCAGTGCTAGGACTCTTGAGCGGGGGCATCAAGAGACCCAGTACTTC,CSARTLERGHQETQYF
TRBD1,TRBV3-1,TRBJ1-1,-,TGTGCCAGCAGCCTGAGGTCTACAGGGGGCGGCACTGAAGCTTTCTTT,CASSLRSTGGGTEAFF
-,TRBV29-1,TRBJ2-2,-,TGCAGCGTTCCAAACCCACGAACGAACACCGGGGAGCTGTTTTTT,CSVPNPRTNTGELFF
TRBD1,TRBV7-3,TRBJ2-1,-,TGTGCCAGCAGCTTAAACGGGGACAGGGGTATCTACAATGAGCAGTTCTTC,CASSLNGDRGIYNEQFF
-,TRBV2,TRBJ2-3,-,TGTGCCAGCAGGACCCCGGGTCTAACAGATACGCAGTATTTT,CASRTPGLTDTQYF
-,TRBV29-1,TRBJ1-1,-,TGCAGCGTTGTTCCCCTGGCTGAAGCTTTCTTT,CSVVPLAEAFF
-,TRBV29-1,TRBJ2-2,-,TGCAGCGTTGGTAGTTCCACCGGGGAGCTGTTTTTT,CSVGSSTGELFF
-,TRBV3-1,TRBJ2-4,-,TGTGCCAGCAGTTCGCTGTCCTTAGCCAAAAACATTCAGTACTTC,CASSSLSLAKNIQYF